This entry is about one T cell receptor beta chain. The sample comes from a study of blood T cell repertoires in COVID-19. Assay: immunoSEQ multiplex PCR; the TCRdb copy retains only in-frame clones and omits some. The sample lists approximately 140,000 clones, about nine tenths occurring once. The CDR3 runs to 12 residues. Trimming cost V 3 bases and J 6 bases, with 8 bases left between them. Germline V CDR1 and CDR2: LNHDA, SQIVND (reference sequence). V and J are TRBV19 and TRBJ1-2; no clear D gene. The sample taken for sequencing was peripheral blood. This TCR was recovered from a human donor in a cohort sampled during active COVID-19. The CDR3: CASSISENGYTF. The CDR3 DNA reads TGTGCCAGTAGTATCAGTGAAAATGGCTACACCTTC.